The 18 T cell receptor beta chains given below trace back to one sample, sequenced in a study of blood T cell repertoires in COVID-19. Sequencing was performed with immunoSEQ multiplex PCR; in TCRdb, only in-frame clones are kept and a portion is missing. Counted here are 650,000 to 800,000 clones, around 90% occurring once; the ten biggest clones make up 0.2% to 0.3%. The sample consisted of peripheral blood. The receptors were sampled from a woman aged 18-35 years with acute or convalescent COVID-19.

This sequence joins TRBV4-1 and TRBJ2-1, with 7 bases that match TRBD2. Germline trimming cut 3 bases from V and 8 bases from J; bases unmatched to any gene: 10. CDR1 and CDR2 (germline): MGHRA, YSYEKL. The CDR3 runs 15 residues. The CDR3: CASSQGRGVADEQFF. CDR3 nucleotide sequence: TGCGCCAGCAGCCAGGGTCGGGGGGTGGCCGATGAGCAGTTCTTC.

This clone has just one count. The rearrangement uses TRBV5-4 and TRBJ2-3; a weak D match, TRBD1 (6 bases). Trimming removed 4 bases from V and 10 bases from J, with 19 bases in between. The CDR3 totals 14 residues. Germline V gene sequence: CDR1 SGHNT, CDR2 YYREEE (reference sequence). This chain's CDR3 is CASSLTIQGGAQYF. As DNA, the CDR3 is TGTGCCAGCAGCCTCACAATACAGGGTGGTGCGCAGTATTTT.

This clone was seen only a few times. CDR3 loop: CASSPQIVGRNQPQHF. DNA for the CDR3: TGTGCCAGCAGCCCCCAGATAGTGGGCAGGAATCAGCCCCAGCATTTT. The V call is TRBV7-3, the J call TRBJ1-5; no reliable D call. The germline V gene has CDR1 SGHTA and CDR2 FQGTGA. The CDR3 runs to 16 residues. Trimming cost V 5 bases and J 4 bases, with 18 bases left between them.

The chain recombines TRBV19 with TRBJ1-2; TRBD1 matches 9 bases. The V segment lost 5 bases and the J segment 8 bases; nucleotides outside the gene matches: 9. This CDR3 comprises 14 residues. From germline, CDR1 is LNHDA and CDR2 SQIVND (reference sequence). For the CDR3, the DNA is TGTGCCAGTAGTTCCTCAACAGGGGGCGAGGGCTACACCTTC. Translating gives CASSSSTGGEGYTF.

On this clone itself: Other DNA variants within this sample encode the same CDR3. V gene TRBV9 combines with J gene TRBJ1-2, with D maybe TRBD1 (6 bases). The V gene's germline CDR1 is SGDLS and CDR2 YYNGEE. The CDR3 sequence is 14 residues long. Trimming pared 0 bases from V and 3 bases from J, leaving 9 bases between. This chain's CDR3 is CASSVVPGDYGYTF. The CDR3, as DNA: TGTGCCAGCAGCGTAGTACCAGGGGACTATGGCTACACCTTC.

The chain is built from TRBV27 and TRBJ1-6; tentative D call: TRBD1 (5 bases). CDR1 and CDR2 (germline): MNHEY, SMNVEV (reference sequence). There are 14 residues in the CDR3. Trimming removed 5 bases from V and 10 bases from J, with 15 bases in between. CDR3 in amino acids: CASSRAGWGSPLHF. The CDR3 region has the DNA TGTGCCAGCAGTAGGGCGGGATGGGGCTCACCCCTCCACTTT.

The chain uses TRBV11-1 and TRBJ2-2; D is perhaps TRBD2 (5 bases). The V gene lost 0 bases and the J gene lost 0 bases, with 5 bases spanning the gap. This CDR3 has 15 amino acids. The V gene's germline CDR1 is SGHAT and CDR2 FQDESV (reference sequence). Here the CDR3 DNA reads TGTGCCAGCAGCTTAGCGCGGGCGAACACCGGGGAGCTGTTTTTT. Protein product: CASSLARANTGELFF.

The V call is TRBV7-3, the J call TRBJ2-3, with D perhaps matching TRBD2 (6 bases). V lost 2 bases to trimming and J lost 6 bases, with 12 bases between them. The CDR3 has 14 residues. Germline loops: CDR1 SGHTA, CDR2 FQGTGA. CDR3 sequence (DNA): TGTGCCAGCAGCTTATTTGCGGGGCATGATACGCAGTATTTT. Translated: CASSLFAGHDTQYF. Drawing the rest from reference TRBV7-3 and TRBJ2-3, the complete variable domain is GAGVSQTPSNKVTEKGKYVELRCDPISGHTALYWYRQSLGQGPEFLIYFQGTGAADDSGLPNDRFFAVRPEGSVSTLKIQRTERGDSAVYLCASSLFAGHDTQYFGPGTRLTVL.

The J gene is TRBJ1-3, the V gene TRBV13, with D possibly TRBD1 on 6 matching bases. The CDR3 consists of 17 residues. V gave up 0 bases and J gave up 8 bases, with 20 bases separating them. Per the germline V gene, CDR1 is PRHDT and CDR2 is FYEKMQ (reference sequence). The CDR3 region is CASSLGQGSWAPDTIYF. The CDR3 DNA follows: TGTGCCAGCAGCTTAGGACAGGGCAGCTGGGCCCCAGACACCATATATTTT.

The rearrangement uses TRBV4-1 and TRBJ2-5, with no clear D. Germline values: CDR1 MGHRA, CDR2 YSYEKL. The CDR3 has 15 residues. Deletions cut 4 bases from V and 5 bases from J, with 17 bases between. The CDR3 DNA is TGCGCCAGCAGCCCTTGGCTTCTAGTTGAGGAGACCCAGTACTTC. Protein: CASSPWLLVEETQYF.

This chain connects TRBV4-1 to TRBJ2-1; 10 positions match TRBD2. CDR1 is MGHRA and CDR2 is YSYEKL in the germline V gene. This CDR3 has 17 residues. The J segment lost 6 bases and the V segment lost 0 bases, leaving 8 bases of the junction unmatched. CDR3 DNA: TGCGCCAGCAGCCAAGATCCCCAACTAGCGGGGCTCAATGAGCAGTTCTTC. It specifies CASSQDPQLAGLNEQFF.

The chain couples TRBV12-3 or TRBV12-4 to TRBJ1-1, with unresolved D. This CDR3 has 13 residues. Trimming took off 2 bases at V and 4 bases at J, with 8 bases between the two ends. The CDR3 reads CASSLFASTEAFF. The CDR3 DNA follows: TGTGCCAGCAGTTTATTTGCTAGCACTGAAGCTTTCTTT.

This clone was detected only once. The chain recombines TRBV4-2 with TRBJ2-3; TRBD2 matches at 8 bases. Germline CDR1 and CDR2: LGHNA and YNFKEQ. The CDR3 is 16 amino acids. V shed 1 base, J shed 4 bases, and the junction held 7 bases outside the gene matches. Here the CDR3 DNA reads TGTGCCAGCAGCCAAGTCTCGCGGGGGGCCGCAGATACGCAGTATTTT. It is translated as CASSQVSRGAADTQYF.

This chain's CDR3 is CASTRGELSKQFF. For the CDR3, the DNA is TGTGCCAGCACCCGGGGAGAACTCTCCAAGCAGTTCTTC. The rearrangement links TRBV12-3 or TRBV12-4 to TRBJ2-1, with D perhaps TRBD2 (5 bases). This CDR3 spans 13 amino acids. Between the trimmed V and J ends, which lost 7 bases and 11 bases, there was a span of 18 bases.

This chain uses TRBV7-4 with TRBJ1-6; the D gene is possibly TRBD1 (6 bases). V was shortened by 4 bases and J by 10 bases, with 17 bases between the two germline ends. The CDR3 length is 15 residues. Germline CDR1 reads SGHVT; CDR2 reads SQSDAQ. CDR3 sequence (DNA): TGTGCCAGCAGCTCAACCGACAGGCACAAGTCACCCCTCCACTTT. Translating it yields CASSSTDRHKSPLHF.

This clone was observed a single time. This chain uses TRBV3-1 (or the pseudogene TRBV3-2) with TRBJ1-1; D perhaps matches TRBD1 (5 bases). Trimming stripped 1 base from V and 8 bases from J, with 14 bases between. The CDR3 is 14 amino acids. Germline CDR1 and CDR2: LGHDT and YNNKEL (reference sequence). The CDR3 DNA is TGTGCCAGCAGCCAAGTGGCCAGGGAAGTGGAAGCTTTCTTT. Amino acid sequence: CASSQVAREVEAFF.

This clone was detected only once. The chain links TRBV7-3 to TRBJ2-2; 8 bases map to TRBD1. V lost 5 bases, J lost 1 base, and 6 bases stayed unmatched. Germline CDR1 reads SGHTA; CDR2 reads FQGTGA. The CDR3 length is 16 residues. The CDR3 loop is CASSTRTGQNTGELFF. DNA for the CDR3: TGTGCCAGCAGCACAAGGACAGGGCAGAACACCGGGGAGCTGTTTTTT.

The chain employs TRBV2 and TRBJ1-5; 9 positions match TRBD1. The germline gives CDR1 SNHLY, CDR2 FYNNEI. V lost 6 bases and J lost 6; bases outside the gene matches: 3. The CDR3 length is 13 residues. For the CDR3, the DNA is TGTGCCAGCAGGGGACAGGGTGTTCAGCCCCAGCATTTT. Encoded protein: CASRGQGVQPQHF.